This TCR beta chain was sequenced for a study of blood T cell repertoires in COVID-19. Background on the study: The origin of the acute and convalescent COVID-19 samples was the United States, Italy and Spain.

Clones were read by immunoSEQ multiplex PCR, and TCRdb kept only the in-frame ones, dropping some. The repertoire consists of a few hundred thousand clones, with 80% to 90% occurring once and the leading ten covering approximately 3.4%. From germline, CDR1 is SGHDT and CDR2 YYEEEE. The CDR3 is 15 residues long. V dropped 4 bases and J dropped 5; count of bases not matched to a gene: 8. Sequenced sample: PBMCs or T cells enriched from blood (not recorded which). This TCR came from a woman younger than 30 in a cohort exposed to, infected with or recovered from COVID-19 (not recorded which). The chain has TRBV5-6 and TRBJ2-1; TRBD2 matches 8 bases. The CDR3 sequence is CASSTGGAFDNEQFF. The DNA of the CDR3 is TGTGCCAGCAGCACCGGGGGGGCCTTTGACAATGAGCAGTTCTTC.